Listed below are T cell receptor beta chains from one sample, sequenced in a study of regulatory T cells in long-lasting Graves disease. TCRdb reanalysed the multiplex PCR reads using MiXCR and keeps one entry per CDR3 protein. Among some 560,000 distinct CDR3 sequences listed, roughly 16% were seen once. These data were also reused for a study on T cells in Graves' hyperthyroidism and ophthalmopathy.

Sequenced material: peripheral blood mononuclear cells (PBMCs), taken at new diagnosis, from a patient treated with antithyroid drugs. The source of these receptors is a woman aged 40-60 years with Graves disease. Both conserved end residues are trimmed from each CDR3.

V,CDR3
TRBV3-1,ASSQGGAGTYEQY
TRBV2,ASSNSLTSGGAGEQF
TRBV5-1,ASRTLAGGSDTQY
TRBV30,AWSVFAGNTRNYGYT
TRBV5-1,ASSLTGVLNTEAF
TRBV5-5,ASSLAAISYTDTQY
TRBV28,ASSFTNQPQH
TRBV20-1,SARERPPYSNQPQH
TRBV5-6,ASSLRERVYGYT
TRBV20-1,SALKSGQGERNYGYT
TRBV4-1,ASSQSWSPATNEKLF
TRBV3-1,AGSQVGGSYNEQF
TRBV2,ASREQATNEKLF
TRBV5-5,ASSLQGASTGELF
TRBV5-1,ASSVFGENTEAF
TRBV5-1,ASSTSQGAHNYGYT
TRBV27,ASSSFLNEKLF
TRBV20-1,SASLAGGPNGELF
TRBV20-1,SAGTGGTNEKLF
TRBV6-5,ASSYWDNKNTEAF
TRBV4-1,ASSQWSSGGGGTQY
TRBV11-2,ASSTRLAPQETQY
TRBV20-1,SAHTGTGSYEQY
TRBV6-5,ASSYLDSPTRSGNTIY
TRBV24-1,ATSERGSTGELF
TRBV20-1,SAASPSGASVLAF
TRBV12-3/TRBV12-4,ASSLVAGEQF
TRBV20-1,SATDSRSYSNQPQH
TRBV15,ATSRDTSPTSNIQY
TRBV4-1,ASSQVSLNTEAF